This T cell receptor (beta chain) appears in the sequencing data of a study of CD8 T cells in ankylosing spondylitis. Study-wide results and limits: Among TCR beta sequences, a motif of eight highly homologous variants appeared characteristic of ankylosing spondylitis blood.

This CDR3 has 13 residues. V lost 7 bases, J lost 3 bases, and 13 bases lay in between. TCRdb fed the 5' RACE reads into MiXCR, producing one record per CDR3 protein. The table includes some 220,000 distinct CDR3 sequences, 7% to 8% detected once. This clonotype showed up many times. Antigen specificity is unknown. The sample consisted of blood, either unsorted or a sorted T cell fraction (not recorded which). This chain uses TRBV12-3 or TRBV12-4 with TRBJ2-7; D is unresolved. This receptor was identified in a male donor with ankylosing spondylitis. The CDR3 bases are TGTGCCAGCACCTCGGAAGAAATCTACGAGCAGTACTTC. This gives the protein CASTSEEIYEQYF.